Given below is one TCR beta chain in context. Participants, 18 to 89 years old, spanned around 25 US areas. Recovery meant two consecutive negative NP/OP PCR tests, professional clearance, or resolved symptoms. This CDR3 has 15 residues. V was pared by 2 bases and J by 5 bases, with 5 bases of the junction left unmatched. Germline loops: CDR1 KGHSH, CDR2 LQKENI. How the authors handled the data: Reference gene primer amplification yielded estimated nucleated cell counts. The assay was immunoSEQ multiplex PCR, and TCRdb's table has in-frame clones only and misses some. V and J calls and clone size are given by that table; D and trimming were obtained from the DNA. The table lists 250,000 to 300,000 clones, about nine tenths of them singletons. The sample originates from a study of blood T cell repertoires in COVID-19.

Sequencing input: PBMCs or T cells enriched from blood (not recorded which). V and J are TRBV18 and TRBJ1-5; 8 nucleotides line up with TRBD1. This TCR came from a man between 18 and 29 years old who had recovered from COVID-19. In DNA form, the CDR3 reads TGTGCCAGCTCACCAATAGGACAGGGTGATCAGCCCCAGCATTTT. Encoded protein: CASSPIGQGDQPQHF.